The 8 T cell receptor beta chains below all came from one sample that was sequenced in a study of blood T cell repertoires in COVID-19. The table came from immunoSEQ multiplex PCR; TCRdb's copy has only in-frame clones and leaves some out. The sample shows about 250,000 clones, just under 85% of them seen only once. Source material: peripheral blood. These receptors were taken from an elderly man with acute or convalescent COVID-19.

The gene calls are TRBV7-2 and TRBJ2-5, with D possibly TRBD2 on 6 matching bases. Deletions cut 4 bases from V and 1 base from J, with 10 bases between. This CDR3 region has 14 residues. The germline CDR1 and CDR2 sequences are SGHTA and FQGNSA. This CDR3 is CASSSAGPQETQYF. CDR3 sequence (DNA): TGTGCCAGCAGCTCCGCGGGACCCCAAGAGACCCAGTACTTC. Full variable domain (remainder filled in from reference TRBV7-2 and TRBJ2-5): GAGVSQSPSNKVTEKGKDVELRCDPISGHTALYWYRQSLGQGLEFLIYFQGNSAPDKSGLPSDRFSAERTGGSVSTLTIQRTQQEDSAVYLCASSSAGPQETQYFGPGTRLLVL.

This sequence joins TRBV9 and TRBJ2-2; TRBD1 is a possible D gene (5 bases). Per germline, CDR1 SGDLS and CDR2 YYNGEE. The CDR3 runs 14 residues. Trimming left V 6 bases short and J 1 base short, with 10 bases between. CDR3 DNA: TGTGCCAGCAACCTCGACAGGAACACCGGGGAGCTGTTTTTT. The encoded protein is CASNLDRNTGELFF.

The chain is built from TRBV5-1 and TRBJ2-2; 8 bases map to TRBD1. V shed 0 bases and J 4 bases; nucleotides not matched to a gene: 5. Germline-derived CDR1 and CDR2 are SGHRS and YFSETQ. The CDR3 sequence is 16 residues long. The CDR3 DNA reads as TGCGCCAGCAGCTTGGGACAGGGGAGCTTCACCGGGGAGCTGTTTTTT. This sequence encodes CASSLGQGSFTGELFF.

V is TRBV19 and J is TRBJ2-2, with D perhaps matching TRBD2 (6 bases). This CDR3 has 15 amino acids. CDR1 and CDR2 from the germline V gene are LNHDA and SQIVND (reference sequence). V lost 4 bases, J lost 1 base, and 10 bases lay in between. This chain's CDR3 is CASSTGLQNTGELFF. DNA for the CDR3: TGTGCCAGTAGTACGGGACTCCAGAACACCGGGGAGCTGTTTTTT. Supplemented by reference TRBV19 and TRBJ2-2, the full variable domain reads DGGITQSPKYLFRKEGQNVTLSCEQNLNHDAMYWYRQDPGQGLRLIYYSQIVNDFQKGDIAEGYSVSREKKESFPLTVTSAQKNPTAFYLCASSTGLQNTGELFFGEGSRLTVL.

The rearrangement links TRBV6-5 to TRBJ1-3, with D hard to call. The V end was cut by 8 bases, the J end by 4 bases, with 15 bases between. The CDR3 loop spans 14 amino acids. Germline CDR1 MNHEY, CDR2 SVGAGI. CDR3 sequence reads: CASLTGVVGNTIYF. In nucleotides, the CDR3 is TGTGCCAGCCTAACCGGGGTAGTCGGAAACACCATATATTTT.

This chain uses TRBV27 with TRBJ2-7, with 9 bases aligning to TRBD1. The CDR3 is 14 residues long. The germline V gene encodes CDR1 MNHEY and CDR2 SMNVEV (reference sequence). After removal of 5 bases from V and 4 bases from J, the junction contained 6 bases not matched to a gene. In DNA form, the CDR3 reads TGTGCCAGCAGTCCGTGGGACAGGGTTTACGAGCAGTACTTC. This sequence encodes CASSPWDRVYEQYF.

The CDR3 is CASSWQLNTGELFF. The CDR3 DNA is TGCGCCAGCAGCTGGCAGTTAAACACCGGGGAGCTGTTTTTT. The rearrangement joins TRBV5-1 to TRBJ2-2; D not resolved. The CDR3 covers 14 residues. V was cut by 3 bases and J by 2 bases, with 8 bases left in between. CDR1 and CDR2 (germline): SGHRS, YFSETQ.

This chain joins TRBV19 and TRBJ1-5; D possibly corresponds to TRBD1 (6 bases). Germline CDR1 is LNHDA and CDR2 is SQIVND (reference sequence). The CDR3 is 13 residues long. Trimming removed 5 bases from V and 5 bases from J, with 10 bases in between. As DNA, the CDR3 is TGTGCCAGTAGTCTACAGGGAGATCAGCCCCAGCATTTT. This sequence encodes CASSLQGDQPQHF.